The next 2 T cell receptor beta chains were all read from a single sample in a study of PD-L1 blockade in urothelial cancer. Clones were read by immunoSEQ multiplex PCR, and TCRdb kept only the in-frame ones, dropping some. This sample carries some 54,000 clones, over 75% of them seen once, and the ten largest clones take 5.8%. The sequenced sample was PBMCs, obtained around atezolizumab (anti-PD-L1) treatment. The receptors stem from a man aged 40-49 years with urothelial cancer.

This clone was picked up one time. CDR3 DNA: TGCGCCAGCAGCCAGAAAACACAAACAGGTTCAACCTACGAGCAGTACTTC. The encoded protein is CASSQKTQTGSTYEQYF. The gene calls are TRBV4-1 and TRBJ2-7; possibly TRBD1 for D (5 bases). The CDR3 is 17 residues long. V was clipped by 3 bases and J by 2 bases, with 20 bases between them. Germline V CDR1 and CDR2: MGHRA, YSYEKL.

The J gene is TRBJ2-1, the V gene TRBV19, with a tentative D call TRBD1 (6 bases). The ends were cut back, 7 bases at V and 2 bases at J, with 15 bases in the middle. Germline V gene data show CDR1 as LNHDA and CDR2 as SQIVND (reference sequence). The CDR3 consists of 15 residues. The CDR3 spells CASNPRDTTYNEQFF. CDR3 DNA sequence: TGTGCCAGTAACCCCCGGGACACAACCTACAATGAGCAGTTCTTC.